This T cell receptor beta chain originates from a study of blood T cells in healthy people across ages. Study-wide findings and caveats: Possibly, changes in expanded clonotypes were confounded because donor CMV status was unknown.

The CDR3 totals 12 residues. Germline V gene lookup returns CDR1 SGHTA and CDR2 FQGNSA. The V and J ends lost 6 bases and 6 bases respectively, with 9 bases between them. A sample-barcoded 5' primer and a J-beta primer mix were used in a second PCR of roughly 6 to 12 cycles. From the 5' RACE reads, TCRdb called clonotypes with MiXCR, one entry per CDR3 protein. The sample contains 1.5 million to 2 million distinct CDR3 sequences, about two fifths of which appear only once. On this clonotype: Antigen specificity is unknown.

Sequencing was performed on blood. This chain joins TRBV7-2 and TRBJ2-1, with a weak D call TRBD1 (6 bases). The TCR originated in a human donor in good health. The CDR3 sequence is CASRSDSNEQFF. The CDR3, as DNA: TGTGCCAGCAGATCGGACAGCAATGAGCAGTTCTTC. The full variable domain, completed using reference TRBV7-2 and TRBJ2-1, is GAGVSQSPSNKVTEKGKDVELRCDPISGHTALYWYRQSLGQGLEFLIYFQGNSAPDKSGLPSDRFSAERTGGSVSTLTIQRTQQEDSAVYLCASRSDSNEQFFGPGTRLTVL.